This passage covers 24 T cell receptor beta chains from one sample sequenced in a study of T cells in women clearing cervical HPV infection. This table comes from immunoSEQ multiplex PCR, and its TCRdb copy is limited to in-frame clones, with some not included. The sample includes 25,000 to 35,000 clones. Material for sequencing was blood buffy coat. All receptors come from a woman between 18 and 70 years old with a cervical HPV16 infection that either progressed to CIN3+ or cleared (not recorded which).

Incomplete CDR3 DNA: TGCAGTGCAAGTCAGGGGACCGGCAATCAGCCC. Its protein is CSASQGTGNQP. The complete CDR3 sequence is CSASQGTGNQPQHF. The chain uses TRBV20-1 and TRBJ1-5, with D maybe TRBD1 (6 bases). The read ends 3 residues before the CDR3 terminus; that terminus is restored from the germline J gene. The CDR3 is 14 residues long. Germline lookup yields CDR1 DFQATT and CDR2 SNEGSKA (reference sequence). The V gene lost 6 bases and the J gene lost 2 bases, with 14 bases spanning the gap.

On this clone: The DNA ends 3 residues before the CDR3 does, and the rest of the CDR3 is filled in from the germline J gene. The gene calls are TRBV7-2 and TRBJ2-7, with 9 bases aligning to TRBD1. The junction had 5 bases not matched to a gene; V was cut back by 5 bases and J by 0 bases. The germline gives CDR1 SGHTA, CDR2 FQGNSA. The CDR3 covers 15 residues. CDR3 loop: CASSRTGVYSYEQYF. Incomplete CDR3 DNA: TGTGCCAGCAGCCGGACAGGGGTTTACTCCTACGAG.

The DNA read from the CDR3 is TGTGCCAGCTCACCGCTTGGAGTGTCGAACAGCCAAGAGACA. Protein sequence: CASSPLGVSNSQET. The entire CDR3 protein is CASSPLGVSNSQETAFF. The rearrangement links TRBV18 to TRBJ1-1; D gene ambiguous. The read is 3 residues too short to cover the CDR3 end, so that end is filled in from the germline J gene. Germline CDR1 is KGHSH and CDR2 is LQKENI. The CDR3 has 17 residues.

A remark on this clone: The CDR3 end is not reached by the read, which stops 3 residues before it; the germline J gene fills it in. The chain combines TRBV7-3 with TRBJ2-2; D is possibly TRBD1 (6 bases). Germline V gene lookup returns CDR1 SGHTA and CDR2 FQGTGA. The CDR3 runs to 14 residues. Trimming took 6 bases from V and 0 from J, leaving 8 bases between them. The sequenced part of the CDR3 DNA is TGTGCCAGCAGACCAGGGGCGAACACCGGGGAG. Residues: CASRPGANTGE. The CDR3 in its entirety is CASRPGANTGELFF.

Points on this clone: Read coverage stops 3 residues before the CDR3 terminus; the germline J gene supplies the remainder. The chain links TRBV20-1 to TRBJ2-1, with 11 bases aligning to TRBD2. Germline V CDR1 and CDR2: DFQATT, SNEGSKA (reference sequence). V shed 7 bases and J 8 bases; nucleotides not matched to a gene: 7. The length of the CDR3 is 13 residues. The CDR3: CSVAGLAAHEQFF. The sequenced CDR3 bases are TGCAGTGTTGCGGGACTAGCGGCCCATGAG.

On this clone: Sequencing ends 3 residues short of the CDR3 end; the germline J gene provides the rest. This chain joins TRBV20-1 and TRBJ2-1; TRBD1 aligns across 8 bases. The germline gives CDR1 DFQATT, CDR2 SNEGSKA (reference sequence). The length of the CDR3 is 15 residues. Trimming took 0 bases from V and 4 from J; bases not matched to a gene: 5. CDR3 DNA, as far as it was read: TGCAGTGCTAGAGATTGGAGACAGGGGTACAATGAG. This encodes CSARDWRQGYNE. The entire CDR3 sequence reads CSARDWRQGYNEQFF.

Details on this clone: The read gets to within 3 residues of the CDR3 end, and the germline J gene fills in the rest. The V call is TRBV19, the J call TRBJ1-1; 7 bases align to TRBD1. The germline V gene has CDR1 LNHDA and CDR2 SQIVND (reference sequence). J lost 1 base, V lost 5 bases, and 4 bases had no gene match. The CDR3 covers 14 residues. The CDR3 sequence: CASSSWTGNTEAFF. The CDR3 bases that were read are TGTGCCAGTAGTTCTTGGACAGGGAACACTGAA.

Points on this clone: The CDR3 end is not reached by the read, which stops 3 residues before it; the germline J gene fills it in. The chain recombines TRBV30 with TRBJ2-3; no definite D call. The CDR3 extends over 11 amino acids. The germline V gene has CDR1 GTSNPN and CDR2 SVGIG (reference sequence). The V end lost 0 bases, the J end lost 5 bases, and 3 bases lay between the germline ends. The CDR3 DNA, read in part, is TGTGCCTGGAGTGTACAAGATACG. This encodes CAWSVQDT. The full CDR3 sequence reads CAWSVQDTQYF. Filled out from reference TRBV30 and TRBJ2-3, the complete variable domain reads SQTIHQWPATLVQPVGSPLSLECTVEGTSNPNLYWYRQAAGRGLQLLFYSVGIGQISSEVPQNLSASRPQDRQFILSSKKLLLSDSGFYLCAWSVQDTQYFGPGTRLTVL.

As regards this clone: The read stops 3 residues short of the end of the CDR3; the missing end is completed from the germline J gene. The V call is TRBV18, the J call TRBJ1-2, with D hard to call. Per germline, CDR1 KGHSH and CDR2 LQKENI. The CDR3 totals 13 residues. CDR3 DNA, as far as it was read: TGTGCCAGCTCAGCAGTACCTAGTGATGAC. Amino acid sequence: CASSAVPSDD. In full, the CDR3 reads CASSAVPSDDYTF.

Notes on this clone: The CDR3 extends 3 residues past the end of the read, so its final part is completed from the germline J gene. This sequence joins TRBV5-6 and TRBJ2-1; D ambiguous. Trimming removed 0 bases from V and 7 bases from J, with 8 bases in between. In germline, CDR1 is SGHDT, CDR2 YYEEEE. This CDR3 comprises 13 residues. CDR3 sequence reads: CASSLGAWNEQFF. Partial CDR3 DNA: TGTGCCAGCAGCTTGGGGGCTTGGAATGAG.

With regard to this clone: Read coverage stops 3 residues before the CDR3 terminus; the germline J gene supplies the remainder. The rearrangement joins TRBV18 to TRBJ2-2; TRBD1 matches 7 bases. Germline CDR1 reads KGHSH; CDR2 reads LQKENI. The CDR3 totals 16 residues. The sequenced CDR3 bases are TGTGCCAGCTCACCAGGGGATCAAAGGGGGCCTTGGGCG. Its translation is CASSPGDQRGPWA. The full CDR3 protein is CASSPGDQRGPWALFF. Full variable domain (missing parts from reference TRBV18 and TRBJ2-2): NAGVMQNPRHLVRRRGQEARLRCSPMKGHSHVYWYRQLPEEGLKFMVYLQKENIIDESGMPKERFSAEFPKEGPSILRIQQVVRGDSAAYFCASSPGDQRGPWALFFGEGSRLTVL.

As concerns this clone: Read data end 3 residues before the CDR3 end; the end is taken from the germline J gene. The chain couples TRBV18 to TRBJ1-4, with 7 bases lining up with TRBD1. Trimming took 3 bases from V and 4 from J; bases not matched to a gene: 8. Germline CDR1 KGHSH, CDR2 LQKENI. CDR3 length: 16 residues. The sequenced part of the CDR3 DNA is TGTGCCAGCTCACCTCGACAGGGTGGAGGTAATGAAAAA. Translated, it gives CASSPRQGGGNEK. The whole CDR3 sequence reads CASSPRQGGGNEKLFF.

With regard to this clone: The CDR3 is cut off 3 residues early in the read; its end comes from the germline J gene. V is TRBV14 and J is TRBJ2-7; 7 bases line up with TRBD2. V trimming: 4 bases; J trimming: 6 bases; junction bases outside the gene matches: 6. This CDR3 spans 13 amino acids. CDR1 is SGHDN and CDR2 is FVKESK in the germline V gene. CDR3 bases read: TGTGCCAGCAGCCCTAGACTAGCTTCCGAG. Protein: CASSPRLASE. The full CDR3 sequence reads CASSPRLASEQYF.

The CDR3 region is CASSLSYGTNEKLFF. CDR3 DNA, as far as it was read: TGTGCCAGCAGCTTATCTTATGGCACTAATGAAAAG. J is TRBJ2-2 and V is TRBV7-2; D unclear. The read is 3 residues too short to cover the CDR3 end, so that end is filled in from the germline J gene. Germline CDR1 SGHTA, CDR2 FQGNSA. This CDR3 is 15 amino acids long.

Note on this clone: The CDR3 end falls 3 residues outside the read, so it is completed with the germline J gene. The rearrangement uses TRBV2 and TRBJ2-1; 12 bases are a match to TRBD2. Germline V gene lookup returns CDR1 SNHLY and CDR2 FYNNEI. The junction had 4 bases not matched to a gene; V was cut back by 11 bases and J by 8 bases. This CDR3 contains 12 residues. The sequenced part of the CDR3 DNA is TGTGCCCCACGGACTAGCGGGGATGAG. Amino acid sequence: CAPRTSGDE. The CDR3 reads in full as CAPRTSGDEQFF.

To note about this clone: The read gets to within 3 residues of the CDR3 end, and the germline J gene fills in the rest. The chain uses TRBV6-1 and TRBJ1-4; 9 positions agree with TRBD1. The CDR3 contains 16 residues. Germline CDR1 and CDR2: MNHNS and SASEGT. With V trimmed by 0 bases and J by 5 bases, 4 bases remained unmatched. CDR3 protein: CASSEARGTGNEKLFF. Partial CDR3 DNA: TGTGCCAGCAGTGAAGCGCGGGGGACAGGGAATGAAAAA.

Note on this clone: The read halts 3 residues ahead of the CDR3 end, with the missing end drawn from the germline J gene. The chain carries TRBV5-6 and TRBJ2-7, with TRBD2 matching 8 bases. The CDR3 runs to 15 residues. With V trimmed by 2 bases and J by 0 bases, 4 bases remained unmatched. Germline CDR1 SGHDT, CDR2 YYEEEE. The CDR3 sequence is CASSFAGLDSYEQYF. Incomplete CDR3 DNA: TGTGCCAGCAGCTTTGCGGGACTAGACTCCTACGAG.

In regard to this clone: The read stops 3 residues short of the end of the CDR3; the missing end is completed from the germline J gene. The chain is built from TRBV5-1 and TRBJ1-4, with 7 bases identical to TRBD1. The CDR3 sequence is 14 residues long. Germline V gene data show CDR1 as SGHRS and CDR2 as YFSETQ. Trimming removed 3 bases from V and 5 bases from J; junction bases left unmatched: 4. CDR3 amino acids: CASSSGQKNEKLFF. The part of the CDR3 DNA that was read is TGCGCCAGCAGCTCGGGACAGAAAAATGAAAAA.

The CDR3 bases that were read are TGCAGTGCTAGAGACACTAGCGGGAGGGCCCCGAGCTCCTACGAG. Amino acids: CSARDTSGRAPSSYE. The entire CDR3 is CSARDTSGRAPSSYEQYF. This rearrangement joins TRBV20-1 to TRBJ2-7; 13 nucleotides align to TRBD2. The CDR3 is cut off 3 residues early in the read; its end comes from the germline J gene. The ends lost 0 bases at V and 0 bases at J; junction bases unmatched: 8. Germline CDR1 and CDR2: DFQATT and SNEGSKA (reference sequence). The CDR3 totals 18 residues.

On this clone itself: The CDR3 extends 3 residues past the end of the read, so its final part is completed from the germline J gene. The chain is built from TRBV7-9 and TRBJ1-1; a possible D gene is TRBD1 (5 bases). In germline, CDR1 is SEHNR, CDR2 FQNEAQ (reference sequence). The CDR3 runs 13 residues. The CDR3 DNA, read in part, is TGTGCCAGCAGCCTCGGGGGGGTGGCGACA. The encoded protein is CASSLGGVAT. The CDR3 as a whole reads CASSLGGVATAFF.

Notes on this clone: The DNA ends 3 residues before the CDR3 does, and the rest of the CDR3 is filled in from the germline J gene. The chain links TRBV19 to TRBJ1-2; D unclear. This CDR3 spans 15 amino acids. In germline, CDR1 is LNHDA, CDR2 SQIVND (reference sequence). The V end lost 5 bases, the J end lost 4 bases, and 17 bases lay between the germline ends. CDR3 bases read: TGTGCCAGTAGTGCCCGGGGAGGCTACGGCTATGGC. Translated, it gives CASSARGGYGYG. The whole CDR3 reads CASSARGGYGYGYTF.

On this clone: The read gets to within 3 residues of the CDR3 end, and the germline J gene fills in the rest. The gene calls are TRBV7-6 and TRBJ2-1; 9 positions match TRBD2. This CDR3 has 16 residues. Germline V CDR1 and CDR2: SGHVS, FNYEAQ. The V gene end was trimmed by 5 bases and the J gene end by 8 bases; junction bases not matched to a gene: 13. CDR3 bases read: TGTGCCAGCAGCATGGGACGGCGGACTAGCGAGGATGAG. Protein product: CASSMGRRTSEDE. In full, the CDR3 reads CASSMGRRTSEDEQFF.

With respect to this clone: The sequenced fragment ends 3 residues before the CDR3 boundary, so the rest is inferred from the germline J gene. The chain carries TRBV19 and TRBJ2-5, with a possible D match to TRBD2 (5 bases). V was shortened by 1 base and J by 1 base, with 7 bases between the two germline ends. Germline assignment: CDR1 LNHDA and CDR2 SQIVND (reference sequence). The CDR3 loop spans 14 amino acids. Partial CDR3 DNA: TGTGCCAGTAGTATAGTGAGCGGCCAAGAGACC. Protein product: CASSIVSGQET. The whole CDR3 sequence reads CASSIVSGQETQYF.

Of note for this clone: The sequenced fragment ends 3 residues before the CDR3 boundary, so the rest is inferred from the germline J gene. The V and J genes are TRBV30 and TRBJ2-2, with D perhaps given as TRBD1 or TRBD2 (6 bases each). With 6 bases removed from V and 0 bases from J, the gap between germline ends came to 20 bases. The CDR3 has 17 amino acids. CDR1 and CDR2 (germline): GTSNPN, SVGIG (reference sequence). The CDR3: CACGGTTIFSNTGELFF. The CDR3 bases that were read are TGTGCCTGCGGCGGGACAACGATTTTCTCGAACACCGGGGAG. Using reference TRBV30 and TRBJ2-2 for the parts outside the CDR3, the full variable domain is SQTIHQWPATLVQPVGSPLSLECTVEGTSNPNLYWYRQAAGRGLQLLFYSVGIGQISSEVPQNLSASRPQDRQFILSSKKLLLSDSGFYLCACGGTTIFSNTGELFFGEGSRLTVL.